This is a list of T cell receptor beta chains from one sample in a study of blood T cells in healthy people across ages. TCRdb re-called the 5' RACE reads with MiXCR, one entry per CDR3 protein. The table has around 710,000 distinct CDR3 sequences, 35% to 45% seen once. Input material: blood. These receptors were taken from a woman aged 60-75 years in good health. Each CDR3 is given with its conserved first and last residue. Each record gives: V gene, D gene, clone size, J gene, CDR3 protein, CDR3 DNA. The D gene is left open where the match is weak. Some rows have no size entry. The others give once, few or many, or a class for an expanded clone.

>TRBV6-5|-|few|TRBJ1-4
CASSYLGAGEKLFF
TGTGCCAGCAGTTACTTGGGGGCGGGAGAAAAACTGTTTTTT
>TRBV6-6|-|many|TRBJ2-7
CASSLGGSRHEQYF
TGTGCCAGCAGTTTGGGCGGCTCTAGGCACGAGCAGTACTTC
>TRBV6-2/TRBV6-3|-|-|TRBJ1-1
CASSWNTEAFF
TGTGCCAGCAGTTGGAACACTGAAGCTTTCTTT
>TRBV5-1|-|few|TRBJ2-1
CASSLRTSGGDEQFF
TGCGCCAGCAGCTTAAGGACTAGTGGGGGCGATGAGCAGTTCTTC
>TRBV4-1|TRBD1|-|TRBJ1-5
CASSPTGVHNQPQHF
TGCGCCAGCAGCCCGACAGGGGTTCACAATCAGCCCCAGCATTTT
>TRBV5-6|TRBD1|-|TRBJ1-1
CASSTDREAEAFF
TGTGCCAGCAGCACGGACAGGGAGGCTGAAGCTTTCTTT
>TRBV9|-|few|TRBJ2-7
CASSALGGSYEQYF
TGTGCCAGCAGCGCCCTTGGAGGCTCCTACGAGCAGTACTTC
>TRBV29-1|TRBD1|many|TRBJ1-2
CSVEDPSGTGTTYGYTF
TGCAGCGTTGAAGATCCATCCGGGACAGGCACTACGTATGGCTACACCTTC
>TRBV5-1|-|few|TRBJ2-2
CASSYSGENTGELFF
TGCGCCAGCAGCTATAGCGGAGAGAACACCGGGGAGCTGTTTTTT
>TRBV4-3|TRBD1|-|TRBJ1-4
CASSRTIDRVEKLFF
TGCGCCAGCAGCCGAACCATAGACAGGGTTGAAAAACTGTTTTTT
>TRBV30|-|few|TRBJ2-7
CAWSVHKGSYEEQYF
TGTGCCTGGAGTGTTCACAAAGGGTCCTACGAAGAGCAGTACTTC
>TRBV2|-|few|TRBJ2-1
CASSATGTANEQFF
TGTGCCAGCAGCGCCACCGGGACTGCCAATGAGCAGTTCTTC
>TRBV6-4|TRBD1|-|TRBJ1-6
CASSDGVQGQSPLHF
TGTGCCAGCAGTGATGGTGTACAGGGACAGTCACCCCTCCACTTT
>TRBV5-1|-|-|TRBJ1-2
CASSLVGGPDGYTF
TGCGCCAGCAGCTTGGTCGGAGGGCCGGATGGCTACACCTTC
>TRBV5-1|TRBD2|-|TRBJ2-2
CASSHGAGGYTGELFF
TGCGCCAGCAGCCATGGGGCGGGAGGTTACACCGGGGAGCTGTTTTTT
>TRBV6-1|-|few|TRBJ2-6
CASSEATGANVLTF
TGTGCCAGCAGTGAAGCGACGGGGGCCAACGTCCTGACTTTC
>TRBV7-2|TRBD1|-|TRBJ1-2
CASSSRTGGRYGYTF
TGTGCCAGCAGCTCAAGGACAGGGGGGAGGTATGGCTACACCTTC
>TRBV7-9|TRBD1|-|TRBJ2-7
CASSSTGLAYEQYF
TGTGCCAGCAGCTCGACAGGGCTAGCCTACGAGCAGTACTTC
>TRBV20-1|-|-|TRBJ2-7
CSAERPSYEQYF
TGCAGTGCGGAACGGCCCTCCTACGAGCAGTACTTC
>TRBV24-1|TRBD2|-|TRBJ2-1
CATSDASGGGYNEQFF
TGTGCCACCAGTGATGCCAGCGGGGGGGGATACAATGAGCAGTTCTTC
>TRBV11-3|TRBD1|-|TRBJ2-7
CASSYGTGGEDEQYF
TGTGCCAGCAGCTACGGGACAGGGGGCGAGGACGAGCAGTACTTC
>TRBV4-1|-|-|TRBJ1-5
CASSQGGGLNNQPQHF
TGCGCCAGCAGCCAAGGAGGGGGGCTGAACAATCAGCCCCAGCATTTT
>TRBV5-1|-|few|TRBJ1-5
CASSSPYQPQHF
TGCGCCAGCAGCTCCCCCTATCAGCCCCAGCATTTT
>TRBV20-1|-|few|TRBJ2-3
CSASPGYTDTQYF
TGCAGTGCTAGCCCGGGTTACACAGATACGCAGTATTTT
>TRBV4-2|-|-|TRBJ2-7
CASSQKGQDWLDEQYF
TGTGCCAGCAGCCAAAAGGGACAAGACTGGCTGGATGAGCAGTACTTC
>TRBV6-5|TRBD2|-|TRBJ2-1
CASSYSPGTSGSRSSYNEQFF
TGTGCCAGCAGTTACTCACCCGGGACTAGCGGGAGCCGGAGCTCCTACAATGAGCAGTTCTTC
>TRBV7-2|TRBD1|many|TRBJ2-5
CASSSDRVNQYF
TGTGCCAGCAGCTCCGACAGGGTGAACCAGTACTTC
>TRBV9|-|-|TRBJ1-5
CASGKSGRNQPQHF
TGTGCCAGCGGAAAGAGTGGACGTAATCAGCCCCAGCATTTT
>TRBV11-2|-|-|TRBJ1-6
CASSLMAGVANSPLHF
TGTGCCAGCAGCTTAATGGCAGGCGTTGCTAATTCACCCCTCCACTTT
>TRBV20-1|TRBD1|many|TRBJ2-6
CSAEQGSSGANVLTF
TGCAGTGCGGAACAGGGGTCCTCTGGGGCCAACGTCCTGACTTTC
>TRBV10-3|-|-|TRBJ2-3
CAISDGRDTDTQYF
TGTGCCATCAGTGATGGCAGGGATACAGATACGCAGTATTTT
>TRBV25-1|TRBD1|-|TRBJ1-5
CASSNDRASNQPQHF
TGTGCCAGCAGTAACGACAGGGCGAGCAATCAGCCCCAGCATTTT
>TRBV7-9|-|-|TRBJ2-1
CASSLEYPSHEQFF
TGTGCCAGCAGCTTAGAGTACCCGTCCCATGAGCAGTTCTTC
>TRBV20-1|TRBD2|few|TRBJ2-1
CSARGLAGNNEQFF
TGCAGTGCTAGGGGGCTAGCGGGAAACAATGAGCAGTTCTTC
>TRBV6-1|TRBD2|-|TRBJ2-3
CASSEQRGDTQYF
TGTGCCAGCAGTGAACAGCGGGGAGATACGCAGTATTTT
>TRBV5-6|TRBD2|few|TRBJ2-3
CASSPGLAPDTQYF
TGTGCCAGCAGTCCGGGACTAGCTCCAGATACGCAGTATTTT
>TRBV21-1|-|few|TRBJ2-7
CASGNCQDGLYYEQYF
TGTGCCAGCGGTAACTGTCAGGACGGACTTTACTACGAGCAGTACTTC
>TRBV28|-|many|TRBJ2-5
CASRTPSGATLETQYF
TGTGCCAGCAGAACCCCCAGCGGAGCGACACTCGAGACCCAGTACTTC
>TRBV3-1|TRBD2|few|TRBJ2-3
CASSPQGAAGMFTDTQYF
TGTGCCAGCAGCCCGCAAGGAGCAGCGGGGATGTTCACAGATACGCAGTATTTT
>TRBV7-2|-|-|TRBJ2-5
CASSRGVPLVQETQYF
TGTGCCAGCAGCCGAGGGGTGCCTCTTGTCCAAGAGACCCAGTACTTC
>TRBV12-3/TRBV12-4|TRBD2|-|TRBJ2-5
CASSVERGGMTQYF
TGTGCCAGCAGTGTTGAGCGGGGGGGAATGACCCAGTACTTC
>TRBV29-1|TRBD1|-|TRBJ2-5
CSVDGGGTGGGGSYNEQYF
TGCAGCGTTGATGGGGGGGGGACAGGGGGCGGCGGATCCTACAATGAGCAGTACTTC
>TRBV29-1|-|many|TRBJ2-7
CSVEKGEAAPPYEQYF
TGCAGCGTTGAAAAGGGGGAAGCGGCCCCACCCTACGAGCAGTACTTC
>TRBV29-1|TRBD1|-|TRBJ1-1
CSGTTRTGGRNTEAFF
TGCAGCGGGACGACACGGACAGGGGGGAGGAACACTGAAGCTTTCTTT
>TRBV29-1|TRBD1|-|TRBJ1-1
CSVLLPGGSGAFF
TGCAGCGTTCTCTTGCCAGGGGGCTCTGGGGCTTTCTTT
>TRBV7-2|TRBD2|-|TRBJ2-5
CASSPHLAGGVGSRRWTQYF
TGTGCCAGCAGCCCCCATCTAGCGGGAGGGGTCGGATCCCGCCGGTGGACCCAGTACTTC
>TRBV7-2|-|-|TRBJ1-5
CASSLEDGVYQPQHF
TGTGCCAGCAGCTTAGAGGACGGAGTATATCAGCCCCAGCATTTT
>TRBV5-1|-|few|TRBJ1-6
CASSEDSLNSPLHF
TGCGCCAGCAGCGAGGACAGCCTCAATTCACCCCTCCACTTT
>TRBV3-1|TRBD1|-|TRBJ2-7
CASSQGPTGGEQYF
TGTGCCAGCAGCCAAGGACCGACAGGGGGCGAGCAGTACTTC
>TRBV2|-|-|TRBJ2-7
CASSAGAGSSYEQYF
TGTGCCAGCAGTGCCGGGGCGGGGAGCTCCTACGAGCAGTACTTC
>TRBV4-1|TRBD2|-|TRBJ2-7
CASSYQREGSYEQYF
TGCGCCAGCAGTTATCAGCGGGAGGGCTCCTACGAGCAGTACTTC
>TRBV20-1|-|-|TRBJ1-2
CSAPEGGTEYGYTF
TGCAGTGCTCCAGAGGGCGGGACTGAATATGGCTACACCTTC
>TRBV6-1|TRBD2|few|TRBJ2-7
CASSEAPTSGGTREQYF
TGTGCCAGCAGTGAAGCTCCGACTAGCGGGGGAACTAGGGAGCAGTACTTC